This is a list of T cell receptor beta chains from one sample in a study of shared clonotypes between healthy human individuals. Measured with immunoSEQ multiplex PCR; TCRdb has only the in-frame clones, and not every one. This sample has a few million clones; more than 90% occur once, and the top ten carry more than 0.1%. Sequenced sample: naive CD4+ T cells sorted from blood. The receptors were gathered from a man aged 18 to 29 in good health. Each CDR3 is given with its conserved first and last residue. A D gene is named only where the DNA matches it firmly. Expanded clones get a size class; other rows say once, few or many, or leave the size out.

TRBV5-1,14,TRBD1,.,TRBJ2-2,CASSRGQPTGELFF,TGCGCCAGCAGCAGGGGACAGCCCACCGGGGAGCTGTTTTTT
TRBV19,13,TRBD1,.,TRBJ1-5,CASSGTGEQPQHF,TGTGCCAGTAGTGGGACAGGGGAGCAGCCCCAGCATTTT
TRBV30,14,TRBD1,few,TRBJ2-7,CAWSVGTGSYEQYF,TGTGCCTGGAGTGTCGGGACAGGCTCCTACGAGCAGTACTTC
TRBV11-2,15,TRBD2,.,TRBJ2-7,CASSFGLAESYEQYF,TGTGCCAGCAGCTTCGGACTAGCGGAATCCTACGAGCAGTACTTC
TRBV4-1,19,TRBD2,.,TRBJ2-4,CASSQERGLAGLAKNIQYF,TGCGCCAGCAGCCAAGAGAGGGGACTAGCGGGGCTAGCCAAAAACATTCAGTACTTC
TRBV5-1,11,.,once,TRBJ1-1,CASSLTTEAFF,TGCGCCAGCAGCCTCACCACTGAAGCTTTCTTT
TRBV7-6,16,.,.,TRBJ1-3,CASSSIDSLSGNTIYF,TGTGCCAGCAGCTCCATCGACAGCCTCTCTGGAAACACCATATATTTT
TRBV25-1,18,TRBD2,.,TRBJ2-3,CASDGAAGGPTGTDTQYF,TGTGCCAGTGATGGGGCAGCGGGGGGCCCGACTGGCACAGATACGCAGTATTTT
TRBV10-1,16,TRBD2,.,TRBJ2-3,CASSGPSGLNTDTQYF,TGCGCCAGCAGTGGGCCTAGCGGGTTAAACACAGATACGCAGTATTTT
TRBV2,14,.,.,TRBJ1-5,CASSEGDSNQPQHF,TGTGCCAGCAGTGAAGGCGATAGCAATCAGCCCCAGCATTTT
TRBV7-2,14,.,.,TRBJ1-2,CASSSDRINYGYTF,TGTGCCAGCAGCTCCGACAGGATTAACTATGGCTACACCTTC
TRBV4-1,15,TRBD2,.,TRBJ2-7,CASSQDEAGVGEQYF,TGCGCCAGCAGCCAAGATGAGGCGGGAGTGGGTGAGCAGTACTTC
TRBV29-1,13,.,.,TRBJ2-5,CSVDASNRETQYF,TGCAGCGTTGACGCATCAAATCGGGAGACCCAGTACTTC
TRBV4-1,17,TRBD2,.,TRBJ2-1,CASSQESSGSFLDEQFF,TGCGCCAGCAGCCAAGAAAGTAGCGGGAGCTTTTTGGATGAGCAGTTCTTC
TRBV7-9,14,TRBD1,.,TRBJ2-5,CASSFRTGGETQYF,TGTGCCAGCAGCTTCAGGACAGGGGGGGAGACCCAGTACTTC
TRBV6-5,13,.,.,TRBJ1-2,CASSSGTIYGYTF,TGTGCCAGCAGCTCCGGGACAATCTATGGCTACACCTTC
TRBV6-6,15,.,.,TRBJ1-4,CASRSGGGVNEKLFF,TGCGCCAGCAGATCGGGAGGAGGGGTCAATGAAAAACTGTTTTTT
TRBV15,16,.,.,TRBJ2-2,CATSRERLANTGELFF,TGTGCCACCAGCAGAGAACGGCTGGCTAACACCGGGGAGCTGTTTTTT
TRBV7-2,15,.,.,TRBJ2-1,CASSPASADYNEQFF,TGTGCCAGCAGCCCGGCTAGCGCCGATTACAATGAGCAGTTCTTC
TRBV5-4,15,.,.,TRBJ2-2,CASSLDRTNTGELFF,TGTGCCAGCAGCTTGGACCGAACGAACACCGGGGAGCTGTTTTTT
TRBV7-8,14,TRBD1,.,TRBJ1-2,CASSWDRGSSGYTF,TGTGCCAGCAGCTGGGACAGGGGATCAAGTGGCTACACCTTC
TRBV4-3,16,.,.,TRBJ1-6,CASSQDPRGGNSPLHF,TGCGCCAGCAGCCAAGATCCCCGGGGAGGCAATTCACCCCTCCACTTT
TRBV9,16,.,.,TRBJ1-2,CASSGRTPPYNYGYTF,TGTGCCAGCAGCGGACGGACCCCCCCCTATAACTATGGCTACACCTTC
TRBV5-6,15,.,.,TRBJ1-3,CASSTLQSSGNTIYF,TGTGCCAGCAGCACTTTACAGAGCTCTGGAAACACCATATATTTT
TRBV2,14,.,.,TRBJ1-5,CASSDDGSNQPQHF,TGTGCCAGCAGTGATGACGGAAGCAATCAGCCCCAGCATTTT
TRBV5-1,14,.,.,TRBJ1-1,CASTMGGGATEAFF,TGCGCCAGCACTATGGGCGGGGGCGCAACTGAAGCTTTCTTT
TRBV4-3,12,.,.,TRBJ2-3,CASSSRWDTQYF,TGCGCCAGCAGCTCAAGGTGGGATACGCAGTATTTT
TRBV7-2,14,TRBD2,.,TRBJ2-3,CASSLLAGTDTQYF,TGTGCCAGCAGCTTACTAGCGGGCACAGATACGCAGTATTTT
TRBV11-2,14,TRBD1,.,TRBJ1-4,CASSWTGKGEKLFF,TGTGCCAGCAGCTGGACAGGGAAGGGAGAAAAACTGTTTTTT
TRBV5-5,15,TRBD1,.,TRBJ2-5,CASSLRGQGEETQYF,TGTGCCAGCAGCTTGCGAGGGCAGGGGGAAGAGACCCAGTACTTC
TRBV19,16,TRBD2,.,TRBJ2-3,CASSIGLAGGTDTQYF,TGTGCCAGTAGTATAGGCCTAGCGGGGGGCACAGATACGCAGTATTTT
TRBV6-1,12,.,.,TRBJ2-7,CASSEAGVGEYF,TGTGCCAGCAGTGAAGCGGGGGTAGGGGAGTACTTC
TRBV4-1,15,TRBD1,.,TRBJ1-1,CASSQGTGWDTEAFF,TGCGCCAGCAGCCAAGGGACAGGATGGGACACTGAAGCTTTCTTT
TRBV6-5,15,TRBD2,.,TRBJ2-1,CASSRTSGGYNEQFF,TGTGCCAGCAGTCGGACTAGCGGGGGCTACAATGAGCAGTTCTTC
TRBV5-5,14,.,.,TRBJ2-7,CASSLLVASYEQYF,TGTGCCAGCAGCTTACTAGTTGCCTCCTACGAGCAGTACTTC
TRBV30,15,TRBD2,.,TRBJ2-3,CAWSLGGSGRDTQYF,TGTGCCTGGAGTCTCGGGGGGAGCGGGAGGGATACGCAGTATTTT
TRBV11-2,15,.,.,TRBJ1-3,CASSLDRVSGNTIYF,TGTGCCAGCAGCTTAGACAGGGTATCCGGAAACACCATATATTTT
TRBV19,15,.,.,TRBJ1-2,CASSIDPAAPYGYTF,TGTGCCAGTAGTATAGATCCCGCAGCCCCCTATGGCTACACCTTC
TRBV18,12,.,.,TRBJ2-5,CASSPQGETQYF,TGTGCCAGCTCACCCCAGGGGGAGACCCAGTACTTC
TRBV25-1,13,.,once,TRBJ1-1,CASSEGLRAIAFF,TGTGCCAGCAGTGAAGGGTTAAGGGCAATTGCTTTCTTT
TRBV6-5,13,.,.,TRBJ2-7,CASSRDRAYEQYF,TGTGCCAGCAGCCGTGACAGAGCCTACGAGCAGTACTTC
TRBV10-3,14,TRBD1,once,TRBJ1-4,CAIRGTGGNEKLFF,TGTGCCATCAGAGGGACAGGGGGTAACGAAAAACTGTTTTTT
TRBV5-1,13,.,.,TRBJ1-2,CASSPDTRYGYTF,TGCGCCAGCAGCCCGGACACTCGCTATGGCTACACCTTC
TRBV4-1,14,TRBD1,.,TRBJ2-7,CASSPGTGDYEQYF,TGCGCCAGCAGCCCCGGGACAGGGGACTACGAGCAGTACTTC
TRBV27,15,.,.,TRBJ1-4,CASSSTRTVHEKLFF,TGTGCCAGCAGTTCGACGCGGACAGTGCATGAAAAACTGTTTTTT
TRBV30,13,.,.,TRBJ1-3,CAWDTISGNTIYF,TGTGCCTGGGACACCATTTCTGGAAACACCATATATTTT
TRBV28,15,.,.,TRBJ2-3,CASTRPDLGTDTQYF,TGTGCCAGCACCCGGCCAGACTTGGGGACAGATACGCAGTATTTT
TRBV29-1,12,TRBD1,once,TRBJ2-4,CSVRQGANIQYF,TGCAGCGTCCGACAGGGGGCTAACATTCAGTACTTC
TRBV5-4,16,.,.,TRBJ2-3,CASSLVGRDTTDTQYF,TGTGCCAGCAGCTTGGTCGGGCGGGATACCACAGATACGCAGTATTTT
TRBV4-2,14,.,.,TRBJ2-2,CASSQKVNTGELFF,TGTGCCAGCAGCCAAAAAGTTAACACCGGGGAGCTGTTTTTT
TRBV7-9,12,.,.,TRBJ2-7,CASSFGAYEQYF,TGTGCCAGCAGCTTTGGAGCCTACGAGCAGTACTTC
TRBV29-1,14,TRBD1,.,TRBJ2-4,CSVVPGTGGNIQYF,TGCAGCGTCGTTCCTGGGACAGGGGGAAACATTCAGTACTTC
TRBV7-3,16,.,.,TRBJ2-7,CASSLIATETSYEQYF,TGTGCCAGCAGCTTAATAGCGACCGAGACCTCCTACGAGCAGTACTTC
TRBV5-6,12,.,.,TRBJ2-3,CASSFVTDTQYF,TGTGCCAGCAGCTTTGTTACAGATACGCAGTATTTT
TRBV5-1,15,.,.,TRBJ2-7,CASSLFSESSYEQYF,TGCGCCAGCAGCTTGTTCTCGGAAAGCTCCTACGAGCAGTACTTC
TRBV6-1,13,.,.,TRBJ2-3,CASSLTRTDTQYF,TGTGCCAGCAGCCTGACTAGAACAGATACGCAGTATTTT
TRBV13,13,.,.,TRBJ2-7,CASSPGPLYEQYF,TGTGCCAGCAGCCCCGGACCGCTCTACGAGCAGTACTTC
TRBV15,15,TRBD1,.,TRBJ2-7,CATSSHGQGPYEQYF,TGTGCCACCAGCAGCCATGGACAGGGACCCTACGAGCAGTACTTC
TRBV28,14,.,.,TRBJ1-1,CASSGGDLSTEAFF,TGTGCCAGCAGTGGAGGGGATTTGAGCACTGAAGCTTTCTTT
TRBV14,15,TRBD1,.,TRBJ1-2,CASSLSTGAVYGYTF,TGTGCCAGCAGCCTCTCGACAGGGGCGGTCTATGGCTACACCTTC